This T cell receptor beta chain was recorded in a study of shared clonotypes between healthy human individuals. Findings of the study overall: Sampling included only blood; tissue repertoires likely differ. As a rule, naive subsets had a larger estimated richness than memory subsets. Among non-shared clonotypes, generation probabilities were lower than among those shared by all four donors.

The method was immunoSEQ multiplex PCR; TCRdb's version includes in-frame clones alone and lacks a portion of them. This table holds about 1.5 million clones, around 97% found once. For this clone: Antigen unknown.

CDR3 size: 16 residues. V gave up 0 bases and J gave up 4 bases; unmatched junction bases: 9. Germline loops: CDR1 MGHRA, CDR2 YSYEKL. The source material was naive CD4+ T cells sorted from blood. The subset here: CD45RA+ positively selected. The sequence derives from a man aged 25-45 years in good health. V gene TRBV4-1 combines with J gene TRBJ2-7; TRBD2 agrees at 7 bases. The CDR3 loop reads CASSQDRTRKSYEQYF. CDR3 nucleotides: TGCGCCAGCAGCCAAGATCGGACTAGGAAGAGTTACGAGCAGTACTTC.